This TCR beta chain was documented in a study of blood T cell repertoires in COVID-19. Background on the study: Acute-phase and convalescent COVID-19 samples originated in the United States, Italy and Spain. T cells, B-cell-depleted T cells, or PBMCs supplied cDNA or gDNA.

In the original workflow: Using reference gene primer amplification, nucleated cell counts were estimated. The assay was immunoSEQ multiplex PCR, and TCRdb's table has in-frame clones only and misses some. From that table come the V and J calls and clone size; the DNA was used to work out D and trimming. The sample records 120,000 to 150,000 clones, 85% to 90% being singletons. V was clipped by 0 bases and J by 5 bases; unmatched bases: 8. This CDR3 is 16 amino acids long. Germline CDR1 and CDR2: SGHRS and YFSETQ. This sequence was found in a man aged 50 to 60 who had recovered from COVID-19. Sequencing was performed on peripheral blood. This sequence joins TRBV5-1 and TRBJ2-3; TRBD2 aligns across 8 bases. The CDR3 spells CASSLAGSGGRDTQYF. Here the CDR3 DNA reads TGCGCCAGCAGCTTGGCGGGGAGCGGGGGTAGAGATACGCAGTATTTT.